This TCR beta chain was captured in a study of beta chain features in type 1 diabetes. Overall study context: In age, gender and cell yields, patients were similar to healthy donors. Study-level findings and limits: Patients with Type 1 diabetes showed moderately but significantly shorter TCRB CDR3s in all four CD4+ subsets. Lower insertion and higher deletion counts appeared at VDJ junctions in type 1 diabetes patients.

CDR1 and CDR2 (germline): SGHTA, FQGNSA. V lost 4 bases to trimming and J lost 2 bases, with 14 bases between them. CDR3 length: 15 residues. Every isolated RNA sample was fully reverse transcribed, so sequencing captured expressed TCRB transcripts. Regulatory, naive and central memory T cell samples averaged around 3.6 million reads. Sequencing was performed with immunoSEQ multiplex PCR; in TCRdb, only in-frame clones are kept and a portion is missing. The sample has under 850,000 clones; around an eighth are singletons. There are a few counts of this clone. Its antigen is as yet unknown. What was sequenced was naive CD4+ T cells from blood. This sequence was found in a man in his late teens or twenties with type 1 diabetes. V usage is TRBV7-2 and J usage is TRBJ1-1, with unresolved D. The CDR3 loop reads CASSSRSGVNTEAFF. DNA for the CDR3: TGTGCCAGCAGCTCCAGATCTGGGGTCAACACTGAAGCTTTCTTT. The complete variable domain, with remaining parts taken from reference TRBV7-2 and TRBJ1-1, reads GAGVSQSPSNKVTEKGKDVELRCDPISGHTALYWYRQSLGQGLEFLIYFQGNSAPDKSGLPSDRFSAERTGGSVSTLTIQRTQQEDSAVYLCASSSRSGVNTEAFFGQGTRLTVV.